Described below is a single T cell receptor (beta chain) sequence and its context. This sample stems from a study of blood T cell repertoires in COVID-19. All enrollees were roughly 18 to 90 years old and from roughly 26 US areas. The authors' processing: Cell counts per sample came from amplifying reference gene primers. The protocol was immunoSEQ multiplex PCR, while the TCRdb copy is restricted to in-frame clones and leaves out a portion. The V and J calls and clone size are taken from that table; D and trimming were inferred from the DNA. The sample lists approximately 250,000 clones, 88% seen once, with under 2.5% in the top ten. In germline, CDR1 is LNHDA, CDR2 SQIVND (reference sequence). This CDR3 spans 15 amino acids. V lost 8 bases and J lost 5; bases outside the gene matches: 6.

The source is a woman aged 60-75 years in a cohort exposed to, infected with or recovered from COVID-19 (not recorded which). Material for sequencing was PBMCs or T cells enriched from blood (not recorded which). This chain links TRBV19 with TRBJ2-5, with 15 positions matching TRBD2. For the CDR3, the DNA is TGTGCCAGTCCGGGACTAGCGGGAGGAAAGGAGACCCAGTACTTC. As protein: CASPGLAGGKETQYF. Combining the CDR3 with reference TRBV19 and TRBJ2-5 gives the whole variable domain DGGITQSPKYLFRKEGQNVTLSCEQNLNHDAMYWYRQDPGQGLRLIYYSQIVNDFQKGDIAEGYSVSREKKESFPLTVTSAQKNPTAFYLCASPGLAGGKETQYFGPGTRLLVL.